Listed below are T cell receptor beta chains from one sample, sequenced in a study of blood T cells in healthy people across ages. TCRdb reanalysed the 5' RACE reads using MiXCR and keeps one entry per CDR3 protein. The sample carries hundreds of thousands of distinct CDR3 sequences, more than 20% recorded once. Sequenced input: blood. All receptors come from a man between 65 and 80 years old in good health. CDR3s include the opening cysteine and the closing phenylalanine or tryptophan. A D gene is named only where the DNA matches it firmly. Clone sizes are given selectively: once, few, many, or a class where the clone is expanded.

>-|TRBV12-3/TRBV12-4|TRBJ2-1|-
CATGFTPSGDEQFF
TGTGCCACCGGATTTACCCCCAGTGGGGATGAGCAGTTCTTC
>many|TRBV15|TRBJ1-2|-
CATSRVKGYGYTF
TGTGCCACCAGCAGAGTGAAGGGCTATGGCTACACCTTC
>-|TRBV18|TRBJ2-3|-
CASSAGADTQYF
TGTGCCAGCTCAGCCGGAGCAGATACGCAGTATTTT
>-|TRBV10-3|TRBJ2-5|-
CAITPGQQETQYF
TGTGCCATCACTCCAGGACAGCAAGAGACCCAGTACTTC
>-|TRBV19|TRBJ1-1|TRBD1
CATGQGMRTEAFF
TGTGCCACGGGACAGGGGATGCGCACTGAAGCTTTCTTT
>-|TRBV20-1|TRBJ1-2|TRBD1
CSARGQADNYGYTF
TGCAGTGCTAGGGGACAGGCGGACAACTATGGCTACACCTTC
>few|TRBV29-1|TRBJ1-1|-
CSVELTTEAFF
TGCAGCGTTGAACTTACCACTGAAGCTTTCTTT
>-|TRBV6-1|TRBJ2-5|TRBD1
CASSELKGAVQETQYF
TGTGCCAGCAGTGAACTTAAGGGGGCTGTCCAAGAGACCCAGTACTTC
>-|TRBV20-1|TRBJ1-1|TRBD1
CSASLKGAVNTEAFF
TGCAGTGCTAGTTTAAAGGGGGCGGTGAACACTGAAGCTTTCTTT
>many|TRBV6-1|TRBJ2-5|-
CASSETVMEQYF
TGTGCCAGCAGTGAGACTGTAATGGAGCAGTACTTC
>many|TRBV6-5|TRBJ2-3|-
CASSSPLGMVSTDTQYF
TGTGCCAGCAGTTCCCCTTTAGGGATGGTGAGCACAGATACGCAGTATTTT
>few|TRBV11-2|TRBJ2-1|-
CASSVSIIPGGYNEQFF
TGTGCCAGCAGCGTGAGTATTATCCCTGGGGGGTACAATGAGCAGTTCTTC
>few|TRBV5-1|TRBJ1-4|-
CASSLAGQVNEKLFF
TGCGCCAGCAGCTTGGCCGGGCAGGTTAATGAAAAACTGTTTTTT
>few|TRBV6-4|TRBJ2-2|-
CASSDSGLPTGELFF
TGTGCCAGCAGTGACTCCGGACTACCCACCGGGGAGCTGTTTTTT
>few|TRBV15|TRBJ1-1|-
CATSRGRADTEAFF
TGTGCCACCAGCAGAGGCAGGGCGGACACTGAAGCTTTCTTT
>-|TRBV3-1|TRBJ1-1|-
CASSQDAQANTEAFF
TGTGCCAGCAGCCAAGACGCACAGGCTAACACTGAAGCTTTCTTT
>-|TRBV6-6|TRBJ2-7|-
CASSYSRESKRSEQYF
TGTGCCAGCAGTTACTCGAGAGAATCAAAGAGAAGCGAGCAGTACTTC
>few|TRBV7-2|TRBJ2-3|-
CASSLGRQGTDTQYF
TGTGCCAGCAGCTTAGGTCGGCAGGGCACAGATACGCAGTATTTT
>-|TRBV29-1|TRBJ2-2|-
CSVELGHKNTGELFF
TGCAGCGTTGAACTAGGACATAAGAACACCGGGGAGCTGTTTTTT
>many|TRBV2|TRBJ1-1|-
CASAGGDGTEAFF
TGTGCCAGCGCCGGCGGGGATGGCACTGAAGCTTTCTTT
>-|TRBV7-6|TRBJ2-6|TRBD1
CASSPGTGRGANVLTF
TGTGCCAGCAGCCCAGGGACAGGGCGTGGGGCCAACGTCCTGACTTTC
>few|TRBV5-1|TRBJ2-1|TRBD2
CASSPGGLAGGNEQFF
TGCGCCAGCAGCCCCGGGGGTCTAGCGGGAGGGAATGAGCAGTTCTTC
>few|TRBV20-1|TRBJ1-1|-
CSASQATEAFF
TGCAGTGCTAGCCAAGCCACTGAAGCTTTCTTT
>-|TRBV15|TRBJ2-1|-
CATSRVTSSTSYNEQFF
TGTGCCACCAGCAGAGTAACTAGCTCGACCTCCTACAATGAGCAGTTCTTC
>few|TRBV2|TRBJ2-6|-
CASSELAGFTSGANVLTF
TGTGCCAGCAGTGAACTGGCAGGGTTTACCTCTGGGGCCAACGTCCTGACTTTC
>-|TRBV5-1|TRBJ2-7|-
CASSLGDPSSYEQYF
TGCGCCAGCAGCTTGGGGGACCCTAGCTCCTACGAGCAGTACTTC
>-|TRBV7-7|TRBJ2-1|-
CASSLMGFPNEQFF
TGTGCTAGCAGCTTAATGGGATTCCCCAATGAGCAGTTCTTC
>few|TRBV29-1|TRBJ1-2|-
CSVEDMQAMGYGYTF
TGCAGCGTTGAAGATATGCAGGCGATGGGGTATGGCTACACCTTC
>many|TRBV27|TRBJ2-4|-
CASSLRGVGDIQYF
TGTGCCAGCAGTTTACGGGGTGTGGGCGACATTCAGTACTTC
>-|TRBV5-1|TRBJ2-1|-
CASRRVSGAGASINEQFF
TGCGCCAGCCGCAGGGTGTCTGGAGCGGGCGCTAGCATTAATGAGCAGTTCTTC
>-|TRBV7-2|TRBJ2-2|TRBD2
CASSLLAGAPGELFF
TGTGCCAGCAGCTTACTAGCGGGAGCCCCCGGGGAGCTGTTTTTT
>many|TRBV20-1|TRBJ2-1|TRBD2
CSAISGLAGGSYNEQFF
TGCAGTGCCATATCGGGACTAGCGGGAGGCTCCTACAATGAGCAGTTCTTC
>-|TRBV7-2|TRBJ1-3|-
CASSLRGTGNTIYF
TGTGCCAGCAGCTTGAGGGGAACTGGAAACACCATATATTTT
>-|TRBV12-3/TRBV12-4|TRBJ2-5|TRBD2
CASSLVNRGLASEETQYF
TGTGCCAGCAGTTTAGTGAATCGTGGACTAGCCTCGGAAGAGACCCAGTACTTC
>few|TRBV3-1|TRBJ1-2|-
CASSQGQDNYGYTF
TGTGCCAGCAGCCAAGGGCAGGATAACTATGGCTACACCTTC
>-|TRBV11-2|TRBJ2-1|-
CASSFQVLGNEQFF
TGTGCCAGCAGCTTCCAGGTGTTGGGCAATGAGCAGTTCTTC
>-|TRBV6-5|TRBJ2-2|-
CASGRETNTGELFF
TGTGCCAGCGGACGGGAAACGAACACCGGGGAGCTGTTTTTT
>few|TRBV9|TRBJ2-5|-
CASSPAPGETQYF
TGTGCCAGCAGCCCCGCCCCGGGGGAGACCCAGTACTTC
>-|TRBV4-1|TRBJ1-3|-
CASSPAEGSGNTIYF
TGCGCCAGCAGCCCGGCGGAAGGCTCTGGAAACACCATATATTTT
>-|TRBV7-8|TRBJ2-7|TRBD2
CASSLVSVSSGIYEQYF
TGTGCCAGCAGCTTAGTAAGTGTGTCTAGCGGGATTTACGAGCAGTACTTC
>few|TRBV10-3|TRBJ2-7|TRBD2
CAIGSSGRKSSYEQYF
TGTGCCATCGGGTCTAGCGGGAGAAAGAGCTCCTACGAGCAGTACTTC
>few|TRBV7-2|TRBJ2-1|-
CASSLTHSSYNEQFF
TGTGCCAGCAGCCTGACCCATAGCTCCTACAATGAGCAGTTCTTC
>-|TRBV12-5|TRBJ2-3|TRBD1
CASGLVQGFSDTQYF
TGTGCTAGTGGTTTGGTACAGGGGTTTTCAGATACGCAGTATTTT
>-|TRBV20-1|TRBJ2-5|-
CSARVTGEQTQYF
TGCAGTGCTAGAGTTACGGGGGAGCAGACCCAGTACTTC
>-|TRBV29-1|TRBJ1-2|TRBD1
CSGTTGGADYGYTF
TGCAGCGGTACGACAGGGGGCGCAGACTATGGCTACACCTTC
>few|TRBV18|TRBJ1-4|TRBD1
CASSEPGQGAEKLFF
TGTGCCAGCTCGGAACCGGGACAGGGGGCCGAAAAACTGTTTTTT
>-|TRBV5-1|TRBJ2-1|-
CASSLGSNNEQFF
TGCGCCAGCAGTCTGGGCTCCAACAATGAGCAGTTCTTC
>many|TRBV28|TRBJ2-7|-
CASKRTGPLTYEQYF
TGTGCCAGCAAACGCACAGGGCCCCTAACCTACGAGCAGTACTTC
>few|TRBV5-1|TRBJ1-1|-
CASSSYKGKDTEAFF
TGCGCCAGCAGCTCTTATAAGGGGAAGGACACTGAAGCTTTCTTT
>few|TRBV3-1|TRBJ2-5|TRBD1
CASSRGQARAQYF
TGTGCCAGCAGCCGAGGACAGGCCCGGGCCCAGTACTTC
>-|TRBV7-9|TRBJ1-4|-
CASRSGNEEKLFF
TGTGCCAGCAGATCAGGGAATGAGGAAAAACTGTTTTTT